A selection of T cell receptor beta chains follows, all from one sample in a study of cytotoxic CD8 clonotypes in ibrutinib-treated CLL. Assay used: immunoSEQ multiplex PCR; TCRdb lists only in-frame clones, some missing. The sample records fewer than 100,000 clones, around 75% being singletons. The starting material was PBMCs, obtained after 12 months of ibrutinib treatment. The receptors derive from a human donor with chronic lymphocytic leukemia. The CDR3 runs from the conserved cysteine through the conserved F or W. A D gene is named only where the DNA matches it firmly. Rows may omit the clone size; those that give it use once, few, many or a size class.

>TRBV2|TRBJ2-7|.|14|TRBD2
TGTGCCAGCAGCCGGACTAGCGGGAGGTACGAGCAGTACTTC
CASSRTSGRYEQYF
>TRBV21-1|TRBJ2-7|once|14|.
TGTGCCAGCAGCAATTGGAGGAGTTTAGGGGAGCAGTACTTC
CASSNWRSLGEQYF
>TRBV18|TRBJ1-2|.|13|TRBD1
TGTGCCAGCTCACCGACAGGGGGCTATGGCTACACCTTC
CASSPTGGYGYTF
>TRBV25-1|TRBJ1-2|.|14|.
TGTGCCAGCAGCACTACAATGCCTGGGGATGGCTACACCTTC
CASSTTMPGDGYTF
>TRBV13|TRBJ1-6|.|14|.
TGTGCCAGCAGCCCCCGCTCCTATAATTCACCCCTCCACTTT
CASSPRSYNSPLHF
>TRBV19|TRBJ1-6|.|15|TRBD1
TGTGCCAGTACCCAAACCACAGGGGGTCGAGTACCCCTCCACTTT
CASTQTTGGRVPLHF
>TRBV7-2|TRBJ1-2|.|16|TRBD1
TGTGCCAGCAGCTTGGCAGGGGGCTCCTCGACCCATGGCTACACCTTC
CASSLAGGSSTHGYTF
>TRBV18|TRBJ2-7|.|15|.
TGTGCCAGCTCACCACAGGGCACCCGTTCCTACGAGCAGTACTTC
CASSPQGTRSYEQYF
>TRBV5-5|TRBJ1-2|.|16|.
TGTGCCAGCAGCTGGGGTGCGGGGCGGCCTAACTATGGCTACACCTTC
CASSWGAGRPNYGYTF
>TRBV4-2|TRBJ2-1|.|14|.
TGTGCCAGCAGCCTCGGGACTGGAGACAATGAGCAGTTCTTC
CASSLGTGDNEQFF
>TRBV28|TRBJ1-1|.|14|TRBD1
TGTGCCAGCACCCGGGCAGGGGGCGCGGGGGAGGCTTTCTTT
CASTRAGGAGEAFF
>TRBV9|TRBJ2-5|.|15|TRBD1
TGTGCCAGCAGCCCCTGGGACAGGGGACAAGAGACCCAGTACTTC
CASSPWDRGQETQYF
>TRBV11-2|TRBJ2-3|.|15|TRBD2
TGTGCCAGCAGCTTAGCCCTGGGGGGGGCAGATACGCAGTATTTT
CASSLALGGADTQYF
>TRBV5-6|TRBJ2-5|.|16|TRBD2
TGTGCCAGCAACCCGGGACTAGGGGAGGGTGCCGGGACCCAGTACTTC
CASNPGLGEGAGTQYF
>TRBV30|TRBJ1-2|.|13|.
TGTGCCTGGACAGGAGCTCCTTTTTATGGCTACACCTTC
CAWTGAPFYGYTF
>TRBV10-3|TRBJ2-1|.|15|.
TGTGCCATCAGGGGAGACCTCCTGAGCCACAATGAGCAGTTCTTC
CAIRGDLLSHNEQFF
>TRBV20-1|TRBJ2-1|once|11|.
TGCAGTGCTGACAGGCACAATGAGCAGTTCTTC
CSADRHNEQFF
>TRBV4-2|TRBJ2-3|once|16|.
TGTGCCAGCAGCCAAGAGGGGGGACGGAGCACAGATACGCAGTATTTT
CASSQEGGRSTDTQYF
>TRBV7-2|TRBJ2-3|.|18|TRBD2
TGTGCCAGCAGCTTAATGCGGCCACTAGCGGACGGGGGGGATACGCAGTATTTT
CASSLMRPLADGGDTQYF
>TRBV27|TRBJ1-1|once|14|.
TGTGCCAGCAGTTTATCGAGGGGGAACACTGAAGCTTTCTTT
CASSLSRGNTEAFF
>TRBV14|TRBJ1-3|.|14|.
TGTGCCAGCAGCCCAGGACACTCTGGAAACACCATATATTTT
CASSPGHSGNTIYF
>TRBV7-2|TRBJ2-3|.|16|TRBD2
TGTGCCAGCAGCTTAGGTCAGCGGGGATGGGGAGATACGCAGTATTTT
CASSLGQRGWGDTQYF
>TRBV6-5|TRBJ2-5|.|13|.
TGTGCCAGCAGTTACGCGGGGGCGGAGACCCAGTACTTC
CASSYAGAETQYF
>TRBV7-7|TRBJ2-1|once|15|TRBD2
TGTGCCAGCAGCTTAGTCGCCAGCGGGATAGGTGAGCAGTTCTTC
CASSLVASGIGEQFF
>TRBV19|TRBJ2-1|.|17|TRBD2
TGTGCCAGTAGTATAGATGGCGCGGGAGGGTATAGGAATGAGCAGTTCTTC
CASSIDGAGGYRNEQFF
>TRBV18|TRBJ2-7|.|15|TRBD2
TGTGCCAGCTCACCAGAGGCGGGAGTGGTCTACGAGCAGTACTTC
CASSPEAGVVYEQYF
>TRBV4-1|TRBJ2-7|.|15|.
TGCGCCAGCAGCCAAGGGTGGGGCAGCGAATACGAGCAGTACTTC
CASSQGWGSEYEQYF
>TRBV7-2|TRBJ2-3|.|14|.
TGTGCCAGCAGCTTAGGCCTAGGGGGAGATACGCAGTATTTT
CASSLGLGGDTQYF
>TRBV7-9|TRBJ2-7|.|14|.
TGTGCCAGCAGCCCCACAGGTCGTTCCTACGAGCAGTACTTC
CASSPTGRSYEQYF
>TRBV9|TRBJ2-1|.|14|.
TGTGCCAGCAGCGTAAGTCCGGACTCCAATGAGCAGTTCTTC
CASSVSPDSNEQFF
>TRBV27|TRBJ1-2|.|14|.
TGTGCCAGCAGTTCGCGCCAGGGTTTTGATGGCTACACCTTC
CASSSRQGFDGYTF
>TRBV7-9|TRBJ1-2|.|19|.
TGTGCCAGCAGCCCTAGGGTCTCCAACAGGGTGCCCCACCTCTATGGCTACACCTTC
CASSPRVSNRVPHLYGYTF
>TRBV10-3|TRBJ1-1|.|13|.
TGTGCCATCACCGGGAGGGGGAACACTGAAGCTTTCTTT
CAITGRGNTEAFF
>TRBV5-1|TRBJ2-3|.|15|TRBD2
TGCGCCAGCAGCCCCGGGACTAGCGGGGGGGATACGCAGTATTTT
CASSPGTSGGDTQYF
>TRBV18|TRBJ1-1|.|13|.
TGTGCCAGCTCACCCTTTGAGGGCACTGAAGCTTTCTTT
CASSPFEGTEAFF
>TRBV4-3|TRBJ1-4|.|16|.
TGCGCCAGCAGCCAAGCCCCCGGGACGGCCGTTGAGAAACTGTTTTTT
CASSQAPGTAVEKLFF
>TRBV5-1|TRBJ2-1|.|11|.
TGCGCCAGCAGCGAGGGGTTTGAGCAGTTCTTC
CASSEGFEQFF
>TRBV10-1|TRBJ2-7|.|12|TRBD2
TGCGCCAGCCCCGGCAGGGAGGGCGAGCAGTACTTC
CASPGREGEQYF
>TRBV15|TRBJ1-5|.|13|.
TGTGCCACCACCCCACAGGGAGGAGGGCCCCAGCATTTT
CATTPQGGGPQHF
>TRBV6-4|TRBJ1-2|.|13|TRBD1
TGTGCCAGAACCCCCGGGACAGGGGAGGGCTACACCTTC
CARTPGTGEGYTF